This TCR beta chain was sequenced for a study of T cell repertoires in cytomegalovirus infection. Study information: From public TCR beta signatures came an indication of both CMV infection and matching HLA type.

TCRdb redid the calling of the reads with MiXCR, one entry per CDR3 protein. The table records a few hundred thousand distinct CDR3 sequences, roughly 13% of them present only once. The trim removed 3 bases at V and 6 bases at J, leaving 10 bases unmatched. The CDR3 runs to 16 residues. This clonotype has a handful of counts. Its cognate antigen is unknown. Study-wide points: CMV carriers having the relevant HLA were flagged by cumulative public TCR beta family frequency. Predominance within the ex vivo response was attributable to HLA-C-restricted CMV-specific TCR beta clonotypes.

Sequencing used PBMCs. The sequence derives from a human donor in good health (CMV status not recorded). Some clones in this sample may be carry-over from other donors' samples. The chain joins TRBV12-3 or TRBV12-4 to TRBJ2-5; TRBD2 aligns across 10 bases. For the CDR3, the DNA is TGTGCCAGCAGTTTGGCGAGCGGGGGGGCGAGAAAGACCCAGTACTTC. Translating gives CASSLASGGARKTQYF.